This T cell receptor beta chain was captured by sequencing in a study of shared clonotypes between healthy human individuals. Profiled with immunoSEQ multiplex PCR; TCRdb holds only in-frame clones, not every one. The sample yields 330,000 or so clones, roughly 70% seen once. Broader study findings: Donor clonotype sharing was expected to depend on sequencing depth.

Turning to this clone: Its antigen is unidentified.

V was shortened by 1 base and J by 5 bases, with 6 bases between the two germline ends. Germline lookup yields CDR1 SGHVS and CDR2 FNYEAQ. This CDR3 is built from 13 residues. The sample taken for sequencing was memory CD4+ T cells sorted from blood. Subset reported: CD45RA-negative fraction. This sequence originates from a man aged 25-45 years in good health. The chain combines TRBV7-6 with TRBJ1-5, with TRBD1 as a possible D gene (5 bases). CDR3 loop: CASSLGGDQPQHF. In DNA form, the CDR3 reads TGTGCCAGCAGCTTAGGGGGGGATCAGCCCCAGCATTTT. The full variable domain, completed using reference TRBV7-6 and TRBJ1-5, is GAGVSQSPRYKVTKRGQDVALRCDPISGHVSLYWYRQALGQGPEFLTYFNYEAQQDKSGLPNDRFSAERPEGSISTLTIQRTEQRDSAMYRCASSLGGDQPQHFGDGTRLSIL.